The clone carrying this T cell receptor (beta chain) was counted a single time. This record comes from a study of blood T cell repertoires in COVID-19. Data came from immunoSEQ multiplex PCR; TCRdb stores just in-frame clones and leaves some out. The sample includes 250,000 or so clones, approximately 83% seen only once; the top ten take under 2.5%. Germline trimming cut 3 bases from V and 1 base from J; bases unmatched to any gene: 14. CDR1 and CDR2 from the germline V gene are SGDLS and YYNGEE. CDR3 length: 19 amino acids. The chain employs TRBV9 and TRBJ2-3, with 10 bases fitting TRBD2. This TCR derives from a woman aged 50 to 60 who had recovered from COVID-19. Sequencing was done on a sample of PBMCs or T cells enriched from blood (not recorded which). CDR3 nucleotides: TGTGCCAGCAGCGGCAGCCCAACTAGCGGGACCAGTGGCACAGATACGCAGTATTTT. This gives the protein CASSGSPTSGTSGTDTQYF.